These 4 T cell receptor beta chains share one sample of origin, sequenced in a study of blood T cell repertoires in COVID-19. Method: immunoSEQ multiplex PCR; TCRdb's copy keeps in-frame clones and lacks some. This sample has 250,000 or so clones, with roughly 77% found just once. The sequenced sample consisted of peripheral blood. Receptors were obtained from an elderly woman with acute or convalescent COVID-19.

Remarks on this clone: Distinct nucleotide sequences in the sample also encode this CDR3. The rearrangement uses TRBV18 and TRBJ2-5; D gene ambiguous. The CDR3 runs 14 residues. With 1 base removed from V and 0 bases from J, the gap between germline ends came to 6 bases. The germline CDR1 and CDR2 sequences are KGHSH and LQKENI. CDR3 loop: CASSPRQYQETQYF. CDR3 nucleotides: TGTGCCAGCTCACCACGGCAGTACCAAGAGACCCAGTACTTC. Full variable domain (remainder filled in from reference TRBV18 and TRBJ2-5): NAGVMQNPRHLVRRRGQEARLRCSPMKGHSHVYWYRQLPEEGLKFMVYLQKENIIDESGMPKERFSAEFPKEGPSILRIQQVVRGDSAAYFCASSPRQYQETQYFGPGTRLLVL.

This clone was seen only a few times. V and J are TRBV16 and TRBJ2-2; D is ambiguous. Trimming removed 0 bases from V and 9 bases from J, with 2 bases in between. The CDR3 totals 11 residues. Looked up from germline, CDR1 is KGHSY and CDR2 is FQNENV. In DNA form, the CDR3 reads TGTGCCAGCAGCCAATCTAGGGAGCTGTTTTTT. Its protein product is CASSQSRELFF.

The chain combines TRBV15 with TRBJ1-4; 9 bases line up with TRBD1. Trimming removed 4 bases from V and 4 bases from J; junction bases left unmatched: 7. This CDR3 region has 16 residues. Per germline, CDR1 LNHNV and CDR2 YYDKDF (reference sequence). The CDR3 coding sequence is TGTGCCACCAGCACCGAGGGACAGGGCAATAATGAAAAACTGTTTTTT. Encoded protein: CATSTEGQGNNEKLFF.

The V call is TRBV12-3 or TRBV12-4, the J call TRBJ2-4; 8 nucleotides line up with TRBD1. J was trimmed by 7 bases and V by 5 bases; bases with no gene match: 4. The CDR3 totals 13 residues. As DNA, the CDR3 is TGTGCCAGCAGTACTGACAGGGGTAACATTCAGTACTTC. It yields the protein CASSTDRGNIQYF.